The 15 T cell receptor beta chains below come from one sample, sequenced in a study of T cells in Graves' hyperthyroidism and ophthalmopathy. RNA transcripts yielded amplified TCR beta CDR3 regions. TCR CDR3 regions were first amplified by RT-PCR with HTBI primers. TCRdb re-derived calls from the multiplex PCR reads in MiXCR, one entry per CDR3 protein. The sample records 500,000 to 600,000 distinct CDR3 sequences, 46% being singletons. Specimen: peripheral blood or thyroid tissue (not recorded which). Receptor source: an adult woman with Graves' disease, either hyperthyroidism or ophthalmopathy (not recorded which).

This clonotype was observed at least ten times. The V and J genes are TRBV7-9 and TRBJ2-7; the match to TRBD2 covers 14 bases. With V trimmed by 5 bases and J by 2 bases, 14 bases remained unmatched. The CDR3 extends over 19 amino acids. Germline CDR1 reads SEHNR; CDR2 reads FQNEAQ (reference sequence). The CDR3 DNA follows: TGTGCCAGCAGCGCGCCTTCGGGACTAGCGGGAGCCAACACCTACGAGCAGTACTTC. Its protein product is CASSAPSGLAGANTYEQYF.

Ten or more counts support this clonotype. The chain links TRBV27 to TRBJ1-1; a possible D gene is TRBD1 (5 bases). The V end was cut by 5 bases, the J end by 3 bases, with 10 bases between. From germline, CDR1 is MNHEY and CDR2 SMNVEV (reference sequence). This CDR3 contains 13 residues. CDR3 protein: CASSGGAHTEAFF. CDR3 coding DNA: TGTGCCAGCAGTGGAGGGGCCCACACTGAAGCTTTCTTT.

This clonotype was seen at least ten times. The chain uses TRBV29-1 and TRBJ1-3; D is unclear. Germline loops: CDR1 SQVTM, CDR2 ANQGSEA. The CDR3 consists of 11 residues. Trimming took 6 bases from V and 4 from J, leaving 7 bases between them. DNA of the CDR3: TGCAGCGTCCTTGGCGGAAACACCATATATTTT. Its translation: CSVLGGNTIYF.

The genes are TRBV10-3 and TRBJ2-1; 7 positions match TRBD2. Unmatched junction bases numbered 6, after V lost 2 bases and J lost 8 bases. Looked up from germline, CDR1 is ENHRY and CDR2 is SYGVKD. This CDR3 is 14 amino acids long. CDR3 region: CAISEVRGDDEQFF. CDR3 nucleotide sequence: TGTGCCATCAGTGAGGTCCGGGGGGACGATGAGCAGTTCTTC.

V is TRBV5-1 and J is TRBJ1-1, with D unresolved. The CDR3 extends over 13 amino acids. Germline V gene data show CDR1 as SGHRS and CDR2 as YFSETQ. V was trimmed by 2 bases and J by 7 bases, leaving 12 bases between them. The CDR3: CASSLQRHLEAFF. CDR3 DNA sequence: TGCGCCAGCAGCTTACAAAGGCACCTTGAAGCTTTCTTT.

The CDR3 reads CASSSRGLAVNTEAFF. CDR3 DNA sequence: TGTGCCAGCAGTTCTCGGGGCCTGGCGGTCAACACTGAAGCTTTCTTT. This rearrangement joins TRBV12-3 or TRBV12-4 to TRBJ1-1; D might be TRBD1 (5 bases). The CDR3 is 16 residues long. Trimming removed 4 bases from V and 2 bases from J, with 17 bases in between.

DNA of the CDR3: TGTGCCAGTAGCAGACTCACCTACAATGAGCAGTTCTTC. Protein sequence: CASSRLTYNEQFF. The chain couples TRBV19 to TRBJ2-1; D ambiguous. CDR1 is LNHDA and CDR2 is SQIVND in the germline V gene (reference sequence). CDR3 length: 13 amino acids. V lost 6 bases and J lost 2, with 8 bases in between.

The gene calls are TRBV29-1 and TRBJ2-7, with 13 positions matching TRBD2. The CDR3 has 14 residues. The germline gives CDR1 SQVTM, CDR2 ANQGSEA. With 8 bases clipped from V and 3 bases from J, the junction kept 7 bases outside the gene matches. The CDR3 DNA sequence: TGCAGCTTGGGACTAGCGGGGAGAGGCTACGAGCAGTACTTC. This encodes CSLGLAGRGYEQYF.

The V gene is TRBV15, the J gene TRBJ2-5; no clear D. The V and J ends lost 4 bases and 5 bases respectively, with 11 bases between them. Germline CDR1 LNHNV, CDR2 YYDKDF (reference sequence). The CDR3 extends over 13 amino acids. The DNA of the CDR3 is TGTGCCACCAGCATCTCCGACCGGGAGACCCAGTACTTC. Translated, it gives CATSISDRETQYF.

This rearrangement joins TRBV20-1 to TRBJ1-2; the D is unclear. The V end was cut by 3 bases, the J end by 4 bases, with 12 bases between. The CDR3 is made up of 13 amino acids. Germline V gives CDR1 DFQATT, CDR2 SNEGSKA (reference sequence). CDR3 loop: CSARPVGSYGYTF. The CDR3 DNA reads TGCAGTGCTAGGCCGGTAGGGAGCTATGGCTACACCTTC.

This clonotype was seen repeatedly, ten times or more. The chain is built from TRBV2 and TRBJ2-5; maybe TRBD2 (5 bases). Per germline, CDR1 SNHLY and CDR2 FYNNEI. V lost 8 bases and J 2 bases, leaving 15 bases between the germline ends. The CDR3 runs to 14 residues. The CDR3 DNA follows: TGTGCCAGCCAGACACTAGGAGGACAAGAGACCCAGTACTTC. This encodes CASQTLGGQETQYF.

The chain employs TRBV7-2 and TRBJ2-3, with D unresolved. The CDR3 totals 13 residues. V lost 3 bases to trimming and J lost 4 bases, with 8 bases between them. CDR1 and CDR2 from the germline V gene are SGHTA and FQGNSA. CDR3 DNA: TGTGCCAGCAGCTTTGGTCCCTCAGATACGCAGTATTTT. Residues: CASSFGPSDTQYF. The full variable domain, completed using reference TRBV7-2 and TRBJ2-3, is GAGVSQSPSNKVTEKGKDVELRCDPISGHTALYWYRQSLGQGLEFLIYFQGNSAPDKSGLPSDRFSAERTGGSVSTLTIQRTQQEDSAVYLCASSFGPSDTQYFGPGTRLTVL.

In the case of this clonotype: The CDR3 does not end in the conserved phenylalanine or tryptophan, so this is likely a read error. It is unclear where the CDR3 begins or ends on the DNA, so no DNA is shown, and the CDR3 is as TCRdb lists it. V gene TRBV29-1 combines with J gene TRBJ2-5; TRBD2 is the table's D call and was not checked against the DNA. Germline loops: CDR1 SQVTM, CDR2 ANQGSEA. The CDR3 extends over 13 residues, inclusive of both ends. This CDR3 reads CSVRGIDGYTFGS.

CDR3 sequence (DNA): TGCGCCAGCAGCCAAGATTTCGGGGGGGACCAGCCCCAGCATTTT. As protein: CASSQDFGGDQPQHF. The chain is built from TRBV4-3 and TRBJ1-5; a weak D match, TRBD1 (5 bases). Trimming left V 0 bases short and J 7 bases short, with 13 bases between. The CDR3 consists of 15 residues. Germline V CDR1 and CDR2: LGHNA, YSLEER.

The chain carries TRBV5-1 and TRBJ2-5; D is undetermined. The CDR3 has 15 residues. Between the trimmed V and J ends, which lost 0 bases and 3 bases, there was a span of 12 bases. CDR1 is SGHRS and CDR2 is YFSETQ in the germline V gene. The CDR3 is CASSLEASNKETQYF. The CDR3 nucleotides are TGCGCCAGCAGCTTGGAAGCGTCAAACAAAGAGACCCAGTACTTC.